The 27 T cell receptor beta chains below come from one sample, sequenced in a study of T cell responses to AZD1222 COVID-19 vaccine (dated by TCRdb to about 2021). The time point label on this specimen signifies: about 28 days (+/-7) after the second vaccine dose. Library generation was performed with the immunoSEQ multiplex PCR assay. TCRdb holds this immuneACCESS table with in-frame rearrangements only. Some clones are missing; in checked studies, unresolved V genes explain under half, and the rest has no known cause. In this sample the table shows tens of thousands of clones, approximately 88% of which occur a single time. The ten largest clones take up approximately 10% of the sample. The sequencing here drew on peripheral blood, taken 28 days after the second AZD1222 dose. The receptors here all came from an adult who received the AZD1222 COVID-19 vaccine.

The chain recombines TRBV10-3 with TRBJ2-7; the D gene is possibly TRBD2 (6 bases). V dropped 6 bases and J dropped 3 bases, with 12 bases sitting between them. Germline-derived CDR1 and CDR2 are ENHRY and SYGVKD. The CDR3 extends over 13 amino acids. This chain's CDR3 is CAISGTDGYEQYF. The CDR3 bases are TGTGCCATCAGCGGGACTGACGGCTACGAGCAGTACTTC.

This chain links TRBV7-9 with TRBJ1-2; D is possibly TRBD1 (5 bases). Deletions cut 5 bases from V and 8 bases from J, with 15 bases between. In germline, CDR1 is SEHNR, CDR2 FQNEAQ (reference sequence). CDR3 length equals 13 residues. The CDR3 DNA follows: TGTGCCAGCAGCAGGGATTCCGGGGACGGCTACACCTTC. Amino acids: CASSRDSGDGYTF. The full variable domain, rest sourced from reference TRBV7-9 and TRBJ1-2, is DTGVSQNPRHKITKRGQNVTFRCDPISEHNRLYWYRQTLGQGPEFLTYFQNEAQLEKSRLLSDRFSAERPKGSFSTLEIQRTEQGDSAMYLCASSRDSGDGYTFGSGTRLTVV.

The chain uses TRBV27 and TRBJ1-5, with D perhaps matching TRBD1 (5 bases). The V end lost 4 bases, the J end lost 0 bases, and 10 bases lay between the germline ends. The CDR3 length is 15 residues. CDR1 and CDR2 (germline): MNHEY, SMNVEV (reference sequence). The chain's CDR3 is CASSSGRFSNQPQHF. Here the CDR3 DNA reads TGTGCCAGCAGTTCGGGACGGTTTAGCAATCAGCCCCAGCATTTT.

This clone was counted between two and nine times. In nucleotides, the CDR3 is TGTGCCAGCAGCGTTAATTGGGATGGGGATTCACCCCTCCACTTT. Its protein product is CASSVNWDGDSPLHF. V is TRBV27 and J is TRBJ1-6; unclear D gene. The germline gives CDR1 MNHEY, CDR2 SMNVEV (reference sequence). This CDR3 comprises 15 residues. Trimming cost V 6 bases and J 8 bases, with 17 bases left between them.

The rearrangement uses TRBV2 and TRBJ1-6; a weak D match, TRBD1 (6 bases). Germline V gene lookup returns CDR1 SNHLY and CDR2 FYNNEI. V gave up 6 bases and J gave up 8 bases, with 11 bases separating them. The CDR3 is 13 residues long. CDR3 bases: TGTGCCAGCAGCGCAGGGGTGGATTCACCCCTCCACTTT. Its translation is CASSAGVDSPLHF.

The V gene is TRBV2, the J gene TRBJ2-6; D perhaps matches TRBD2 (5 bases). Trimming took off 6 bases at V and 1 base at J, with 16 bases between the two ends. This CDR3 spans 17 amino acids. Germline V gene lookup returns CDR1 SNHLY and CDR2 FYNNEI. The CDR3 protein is CASRVSEGPSGANVLTF. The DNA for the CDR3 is TGTGCCAGCAGAGTTTCTGAGGGTCCTTCTGGGGCCAACGTCCTGACTTTC.

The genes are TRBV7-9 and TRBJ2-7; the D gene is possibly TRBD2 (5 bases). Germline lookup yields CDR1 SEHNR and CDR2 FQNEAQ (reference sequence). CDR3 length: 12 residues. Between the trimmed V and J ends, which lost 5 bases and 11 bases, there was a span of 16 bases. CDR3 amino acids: CASSPTPGSKYF. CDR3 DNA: TGTGCCAGCAGCCCGACGCCTGGGAGCAAGTACTTC. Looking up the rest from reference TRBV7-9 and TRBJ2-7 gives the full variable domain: DTGVSQNPRHKITKRGQNVTFRCDPISEHNRLYWYRQTLGQGPEFLTYFQNEAQLEKSRLLSDRFSAERPKGSFSTLEIQRTEQGDSAMYLCASSPTPGSKYFGPGTRLTVT.

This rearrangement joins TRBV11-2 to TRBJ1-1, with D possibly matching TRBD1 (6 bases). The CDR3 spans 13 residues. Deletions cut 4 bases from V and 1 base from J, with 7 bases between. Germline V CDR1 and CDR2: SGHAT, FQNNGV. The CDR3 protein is CASSWGRNTEAFF. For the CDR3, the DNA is TGTGCCAGCAGCTGGGGGCGGAACACTGAAGCTTTCTTT. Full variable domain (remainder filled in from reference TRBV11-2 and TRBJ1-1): EAGVAQSPRYKIIEKRQSVAFWCNPISGHATLYWYQQILGQGPKLLIQFQNNGVVDDSQLPKDRFSAERLKGVDSTLKIQPAKLEDSAVYLCASSWGRNTEAFFGQGTRLTVV.

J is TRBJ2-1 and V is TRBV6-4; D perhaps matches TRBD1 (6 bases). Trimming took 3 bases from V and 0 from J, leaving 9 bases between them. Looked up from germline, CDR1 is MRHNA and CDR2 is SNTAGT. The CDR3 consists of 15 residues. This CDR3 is CASSEQGLSYNEQFF. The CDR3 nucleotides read TGTGCCAGCAGTGAACAGGGTCTCTCCTACAATGAGCAGTTCTTC.

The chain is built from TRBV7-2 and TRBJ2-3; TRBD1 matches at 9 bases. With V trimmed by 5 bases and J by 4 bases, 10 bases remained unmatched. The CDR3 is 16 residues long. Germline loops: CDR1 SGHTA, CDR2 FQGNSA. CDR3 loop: CASSEWDRVIADTQYF. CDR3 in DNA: TGTGCCAGCAGCGAATGGGACAGGGTCATCGCAGATACGCAGTATTTT. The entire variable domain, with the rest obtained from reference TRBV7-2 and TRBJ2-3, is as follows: GAGVSQSPSNKVTEKGKDVELRCDPISGHTALYWYRQSLGQGLEFLIYFQGNSAPDKSGLPSDRFSAERTGGSVSTLTIQRTQQEDSAVYLCASSEWDRVIADTQYFGPGTRLTVL.

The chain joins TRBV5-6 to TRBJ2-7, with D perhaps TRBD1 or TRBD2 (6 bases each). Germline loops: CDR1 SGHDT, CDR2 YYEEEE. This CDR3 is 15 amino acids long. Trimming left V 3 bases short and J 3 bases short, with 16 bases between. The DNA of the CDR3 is TGTGCCAGCAGCTCCATTTGGGGGGCTAACTACGAGCAGTACTTC. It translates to CASSSIWGANYEQYF.

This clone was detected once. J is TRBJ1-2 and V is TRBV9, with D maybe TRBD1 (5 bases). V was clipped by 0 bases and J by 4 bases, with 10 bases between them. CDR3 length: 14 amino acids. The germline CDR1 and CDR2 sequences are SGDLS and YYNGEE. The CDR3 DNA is TGTGCCAGCAGCGTAGAGGACATGGCCTATGGCTACACCTTC. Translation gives CASSVEDMAYGYTF.

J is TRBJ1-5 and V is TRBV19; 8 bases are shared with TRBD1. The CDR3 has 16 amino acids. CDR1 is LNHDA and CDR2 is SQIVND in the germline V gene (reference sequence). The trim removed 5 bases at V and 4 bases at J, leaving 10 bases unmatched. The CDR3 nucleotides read TGTGCCAGTAGTGTCGGCAGGGGGCCCCTAAATCAGCCCCAGCATTTT. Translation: CASSVGRGPLNQPQHF. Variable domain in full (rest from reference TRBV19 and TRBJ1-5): DGGITQSPKYLFRKEGQNVTLSCEQNLNHDAMYWYRQDPGQGLRLIYYSQIVNDFQKGDIAEGYSVSREKKESFPLTVTSAQKNPTAFYLCASSVGRGPLNQPQHFGDGTRLSIL.

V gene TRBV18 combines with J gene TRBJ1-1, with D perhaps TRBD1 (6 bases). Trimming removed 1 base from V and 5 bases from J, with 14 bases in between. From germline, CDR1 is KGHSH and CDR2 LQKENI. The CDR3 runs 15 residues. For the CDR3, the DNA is TGTGCCAGCTCACCACAGACAGGCGGAGGGACTGAAGCTTTCTTT. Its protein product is CASSPQTGGGTEAFF.

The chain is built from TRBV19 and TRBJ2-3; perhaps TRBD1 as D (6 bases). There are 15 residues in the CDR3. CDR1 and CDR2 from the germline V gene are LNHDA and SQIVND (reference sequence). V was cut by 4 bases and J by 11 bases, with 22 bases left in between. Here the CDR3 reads CASSSPSFRGAGQYF. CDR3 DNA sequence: TGTGCCAGTAGTAGTCCCTCCTTCAGGGGAGCTGGGCAGTATTTT.

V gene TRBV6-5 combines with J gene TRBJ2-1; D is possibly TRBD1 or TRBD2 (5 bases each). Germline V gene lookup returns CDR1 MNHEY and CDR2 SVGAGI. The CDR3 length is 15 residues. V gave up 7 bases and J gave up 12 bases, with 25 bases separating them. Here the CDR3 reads CASTPNSGLTLGQFF. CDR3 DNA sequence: TGTGCCAGCACCCCTAATTCGGGGCTCACCCTGGGGCAGTTCTTC.

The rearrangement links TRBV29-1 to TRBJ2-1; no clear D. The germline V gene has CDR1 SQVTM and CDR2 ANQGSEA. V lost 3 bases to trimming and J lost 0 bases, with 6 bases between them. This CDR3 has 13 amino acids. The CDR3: CSVEPSSYNEQFF. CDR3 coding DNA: TGCAGCGTTGAGCCGAGCTCCTACAATGAGCAGTTCTTC.

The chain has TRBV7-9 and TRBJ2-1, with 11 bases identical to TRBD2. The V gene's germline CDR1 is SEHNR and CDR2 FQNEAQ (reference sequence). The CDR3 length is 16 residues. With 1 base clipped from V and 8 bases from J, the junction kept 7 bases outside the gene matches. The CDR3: CASSLGVTSGVDEQFF. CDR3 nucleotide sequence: TGTGCCAGCAGCTTAGGTGTGACTAGCGGGGTGGATGAGCAGTTCTTC.

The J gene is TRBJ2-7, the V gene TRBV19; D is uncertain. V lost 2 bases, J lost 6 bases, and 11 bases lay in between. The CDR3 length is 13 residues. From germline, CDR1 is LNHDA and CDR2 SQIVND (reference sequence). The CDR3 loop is CASSIPSGSEQYF. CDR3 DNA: TGTGCCAGTAGTATACCCTCCGGCTCCGAGCAGTACTTC. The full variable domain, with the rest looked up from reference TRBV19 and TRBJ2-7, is DGGITQSPKYLFRKEGQNVTLSCEQNLNHDAMYWYRQDPGQGLRLIYYSQIVNDFQKGDIAEGYSVSREKKESFPLTVTSAQKNPTAFYLCASSIPSGSEQYFGPGTRLTVT.

The CDR3 loop is CASTERGVGYTF. CDR3 sequence (DNA): TGTGCCAGCACCGAGAGGGGGGTTGGCTACACCTTC. The rearrangement links TRBV6-5 to TRBJ1-2; a weak D match, TRBD1 (6 bases). This CDR3 is 12 amino acids long. The V gene's germline CDR1 is MNHEY and CDR2 SVGAGI. The V end was cut by 7 bases, the J end by 7 bases, with 13 bases between.

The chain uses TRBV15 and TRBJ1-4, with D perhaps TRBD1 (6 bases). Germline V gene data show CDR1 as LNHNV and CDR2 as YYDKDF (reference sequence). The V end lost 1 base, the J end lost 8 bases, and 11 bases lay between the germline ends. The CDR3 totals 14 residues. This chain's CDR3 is CATSRGGALEKLFF. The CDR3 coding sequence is TGTGCCACCAGCAGAGGGGGGGCTCTGGAAAAACTGTTTTTT.

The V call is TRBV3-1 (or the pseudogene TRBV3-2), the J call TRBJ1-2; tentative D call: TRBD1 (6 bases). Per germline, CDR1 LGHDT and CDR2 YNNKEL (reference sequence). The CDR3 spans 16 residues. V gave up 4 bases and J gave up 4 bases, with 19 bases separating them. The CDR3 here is CASSPHGGQGTYGYTF. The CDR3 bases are TGTGCCAGCAGCCCCCACGGGGGGCAGGGGACCTATGGCTACACCTTC.

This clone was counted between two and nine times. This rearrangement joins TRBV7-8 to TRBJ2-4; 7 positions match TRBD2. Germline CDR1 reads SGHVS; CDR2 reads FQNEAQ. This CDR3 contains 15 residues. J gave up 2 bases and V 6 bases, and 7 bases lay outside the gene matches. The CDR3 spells CASSSPGLSKNIQYF. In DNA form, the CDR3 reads TGTGCCAGCAGTTCCCCGGGACTATCCAAAAACATTCAGTACTTC.

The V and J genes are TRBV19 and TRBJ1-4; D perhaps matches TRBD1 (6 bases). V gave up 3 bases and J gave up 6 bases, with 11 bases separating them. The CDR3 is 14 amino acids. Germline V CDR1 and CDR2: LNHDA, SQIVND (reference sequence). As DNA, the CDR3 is TGTGCCAGTAGTATTATGGGGGCGGATGAAAAACTGTTTTTT. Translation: CASSIMGADEKLFF.

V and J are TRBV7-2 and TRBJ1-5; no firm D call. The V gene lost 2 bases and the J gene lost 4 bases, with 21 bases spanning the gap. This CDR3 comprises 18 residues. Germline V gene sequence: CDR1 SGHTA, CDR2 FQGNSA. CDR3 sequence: CASSLTFRAGPLNQPQHF. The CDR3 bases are TGTGCCAGCAGCTTAACATTCCGGGCAGGACCACTGAATCAGCCCCAGCATTTT.

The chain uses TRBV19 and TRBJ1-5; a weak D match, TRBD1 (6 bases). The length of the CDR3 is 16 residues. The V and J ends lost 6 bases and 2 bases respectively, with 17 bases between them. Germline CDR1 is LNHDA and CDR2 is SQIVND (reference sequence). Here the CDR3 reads CASRHVGGGGNQPQHF. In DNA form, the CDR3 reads TGTGCCAGTAGACACGTAGGGGGGGGCGGCAATCAGCCCCAGCATTTT.

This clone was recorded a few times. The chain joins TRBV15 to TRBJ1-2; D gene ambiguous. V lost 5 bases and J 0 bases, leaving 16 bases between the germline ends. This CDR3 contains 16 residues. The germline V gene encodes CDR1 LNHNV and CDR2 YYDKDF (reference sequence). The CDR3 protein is CATSAGGVSANYGYTF. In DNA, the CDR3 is TGTGCCACCAGCGCGGGAGGTGTTTCAGCTAACTATGGCTACACCTTC. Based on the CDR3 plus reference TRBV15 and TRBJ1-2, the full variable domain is DAMVIQNPRYQVTQFGKPVTLSCSQTLNHNVMYWYQQKSSQAPKLLFHYYDKDFNNEADTPDNFQSRRPNTSFCFLDIRSPGLGDTAMYLCATSAGGVSANYGYTFGSGTRLTVV.